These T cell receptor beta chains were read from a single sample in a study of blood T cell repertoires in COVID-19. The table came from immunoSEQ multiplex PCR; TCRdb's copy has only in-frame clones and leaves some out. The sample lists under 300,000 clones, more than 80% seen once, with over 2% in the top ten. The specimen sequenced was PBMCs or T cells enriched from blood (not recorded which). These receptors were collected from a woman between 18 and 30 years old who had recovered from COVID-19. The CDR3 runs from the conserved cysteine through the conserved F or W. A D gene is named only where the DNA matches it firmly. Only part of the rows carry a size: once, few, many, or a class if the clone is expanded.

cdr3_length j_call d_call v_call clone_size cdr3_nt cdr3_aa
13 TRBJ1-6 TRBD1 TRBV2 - TGTGCCAGCAGGGGACAGGGCTTAGGCCCCCTCCACTTT CASRGQGLGPLHF
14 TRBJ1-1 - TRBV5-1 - TGCGCCAGCAGCTTGGAGCGTTTGAACACTGAAGCTTTCTTT CASSLERLNTEAFF
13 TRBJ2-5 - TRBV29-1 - TGCAGCGCCGAACGGGGGGCAGGAGAGACCCAGTACTTC CSAERGAGETQYF
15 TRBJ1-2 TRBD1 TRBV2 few TGTGCCAGCAGTGAAGGTTTGCGGACAGGGGGAGGCTACACCTTC CASSEGLRTGGGYTF
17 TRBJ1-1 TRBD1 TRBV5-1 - TGCGCCAGCAGCTGGGGAGCGATGGACAGGCGAGTGGGTTTTGCTTTCTTT CASSWGAMDRRVGFAFF
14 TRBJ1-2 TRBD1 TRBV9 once TGTGCCAGCAGCCCTCGACAGGGGCTGGGTGGCTACACCTTC CASSPRQGLGGYTF
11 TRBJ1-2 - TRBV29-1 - TGCAGCGTTGTGGGGCGCTATGGCTACACCTTC CSVVGRYGYTF
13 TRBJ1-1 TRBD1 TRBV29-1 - TGCAGCGTTGCACAGGGGTTCGACACTGAAGCTTTCTTT CSVAQGFDTEAFF
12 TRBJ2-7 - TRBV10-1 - TGCGCCAGCAGTGCTTCAGGGACTTCTCAGTACTTC CASSASGTSQYF
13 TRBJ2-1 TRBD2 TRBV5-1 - TGCGCCAGCAGGAGACTAGCGGACAATGAGCAGTTCTTC CASRRLADNEQFF
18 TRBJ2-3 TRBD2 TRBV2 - TGTGCCAGCAGTGATGGAGTCCTAGCGGGGGCACACACAGATACGCAGTATTTT CASSDGVLAGAHTDTQYF
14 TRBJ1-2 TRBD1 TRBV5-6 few TGTGCCAGCAGCCCCGACAGGGGTAGGTATGGCTACACCTTC CASSPDRGRYGYTF
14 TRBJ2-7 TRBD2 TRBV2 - TGTGCCAGCACTCGCTACGAGACTAGCGGGAAGTTGTACTTC CASTRYETSGKLYF
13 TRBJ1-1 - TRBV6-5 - TGTGCCAGCAGAGTAGTTATGAACACTGAAGCTTTCTTT CASRVVMNTEAFF
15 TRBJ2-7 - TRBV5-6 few TGTGCCAGCAGCTTGGTACGGGGGGCCACCTACGAGCAGTACTTC CASSLVRGATYEQYF